Sample share makes the clone carrying this TCR beta chain medium-sized. Its antigen is not identified. Clones were sequenced by immunoSEQ multiplex PCR, and TCRdb holds only the in-frame ones, with some missing. The sample yields 60,000 to 75,000 clones, 60% to 85% seen once. The entry originates in a study of T cell responses to AZD1222 COVID-19 vaccine. Pooled samples include second doses given at about 4 or 12 weeks. General study results and limits: Possibly, clonal diversity was underestimated; donors were largely white British and included more females. Regions 160-218 and 743-854 held dominance among vaccine-associated CD4 TCRs, which spanned spike. Baseline serology detected seropositivity in only five to seven AZD1222 recipients.

The CDR3 loop spans 14 amino acids. V was trimmed by 0 bases and J by 2 bases, leaving 7 bases between them. The germline CDR1 and CDR2 sequences are LGHNA and YNFKEQ. The specimen was peripheral blood, collected 28 days after the second AZD1222 dose. The rearrangement joins TRBV4-2 to TRBJ1-2; no clear D. The receptor was derived from an adult who received the AZD1222 COVID-19 vaccine. CDR3 residues: CASSQDVGNYGYTF. The DNA for the CDR3 is TGTGCCAGCAGCCAAGACGTGGGAAACTATGGCTACACCTTC.